This T cell receptor (beta chain) is from a study of type 1 regulatory T cells. As for the study in general: An in vitro protocol generated T-allo10, a Tr1-enriched, alloantigen-specific CD4 T cell product.

Worth noting for this clonotype: Its antigen is unknown.

Germline V gene data show CDR1 as SGHTA and CDR2 as FQGNSA. The CDR3 loop spans 15 amino acids. V lost 0 bases, J lost 2 bases, and 1 base stayed unmatched. Overall study findings and caveats: Compared with non-type 1 regulatory T cells, type 1 regulatory T cells showed a more restricted TCR repertoire.

TCRdb processed the reads anew with MiXCR; each CDR3 protein has one entry. The table includes about 67,000 distinct CDR3 sequences, approximately 47% detected once. The V call is TRBV7-2, the J call TRBJ2-7; 10 bases map to TRBD1. What was sequenced was cultured non-Tr1 T cells, either the whole culture or a sorted T cell fraction (not recorded which). The TCR comes from a human donor in good health. The CDR3 region is CASSLAGQGAYEQYF. The CDR3 DNA follows: TGTGCCAGCAGCTTAGCCGGACAGGGGGCCTACGAGCAGTACTTC.